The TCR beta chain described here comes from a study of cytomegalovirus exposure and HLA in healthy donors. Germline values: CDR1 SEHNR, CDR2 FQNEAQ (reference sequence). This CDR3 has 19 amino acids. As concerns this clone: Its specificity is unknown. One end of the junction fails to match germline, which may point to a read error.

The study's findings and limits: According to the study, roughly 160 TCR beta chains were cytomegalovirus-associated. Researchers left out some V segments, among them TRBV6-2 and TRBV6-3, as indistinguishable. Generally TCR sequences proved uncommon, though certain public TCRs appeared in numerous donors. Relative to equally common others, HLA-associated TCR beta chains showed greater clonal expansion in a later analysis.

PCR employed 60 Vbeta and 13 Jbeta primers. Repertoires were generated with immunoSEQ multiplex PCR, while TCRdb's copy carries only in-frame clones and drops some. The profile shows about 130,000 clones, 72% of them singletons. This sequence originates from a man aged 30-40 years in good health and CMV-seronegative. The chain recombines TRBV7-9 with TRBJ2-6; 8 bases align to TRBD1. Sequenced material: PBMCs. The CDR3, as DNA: TGTTCCAGCAGCTCCAACACCGGGACAGGAAGCTCTGGGGCCAACGTCCTGACTTTC. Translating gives CSSSSNTGTGSSGANVLTF. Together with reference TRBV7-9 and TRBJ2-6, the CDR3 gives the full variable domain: DTGVSQNPRHKITKRGQNVTFRCDPISEHNRLYWYRQTLGQGPEFLTYFQNEAQLEKSRLLSDRFSAERPKGSFSTLEIQRTEQGDSAMYLCSSSSNTGTGSSGANVLTFGAGSRLTVL.